These 17 T cell receptor beta chains were sequenced from one sample in a study of blood T cell repertoires in COVID-19 (dated by TCRdb to the early 2020s). The library was made by the immunoSEQ multiplex PCR assay. As stored in TCRdb, this immuneACCESS dataset retains in-frame rearrangements with V and J assigned. A fraction of the clones does not appear; measured against another copy, unresolved V genes explain less than half of the discrepancy, and the remainder lacks a known reason. In this sample the table shows about 230,000 clones, roughly 81% of which occur a single time. The top ten hold approximately 0.89% of the sample. Material for sequencing was peripheral blood. The receptors were sampled from a man aged 35 to 55 with acute or convalescent COVID-19.

This chain connects TRBV18 to TRBJ2-3; perhaps TRBD2 as D (5 bases). Germline V gene sequence: CDR1 KGHSH, CDR2 LQKENI. Trimming shortened V by 3 bases and J by 3 bases, and 16 bases separated the two germline ends. CDR3 length: 16 residues. As DNA, the CDR3 is TGTGCCAGCTCACCTAGCGCCCTGGGAGTGACAGATACGCAGTATTTT. Encoded protein: CASSPSALGVTDTQYF. The variable domain in full, with the rest retrieved from reference TRBV18 and TRBJ2-3, is NAGVMQNPRHLVRRRGQEARLRCSPMKGHSHVYWYRQLPEEGLKFMVYLQKENIIDESGMPKERFSAEFPKEGPSILRIQQVVRGDSAAYFCASSPSALGVTDTQYFGPGTRLTVL.

The chain recombines TRBV3-1 (or the pseudogene TRBV3-2) with TRBJ2-7; 9 bases are a match to TRBD2. The CDR3 totals 17 residues. From germline, CDR1 is LGHDT and CDR2 YNNKEL (reference sequence). Unmatched junction bases numbered 9, after V lost 0 bases and J lost 3 bases. The CDR3 DNA sequence: TGTGCCAGCAGCCAAGACTCATCGAGCGGGGGGCTCTACGAGCAGTACTTC. It specifies CASSQDSSSGGLYEQYF.

This chain connects TRBV10-3 to TRBJ1-1, with TRBD1 matching 11 bases. After removal of 4 bases from V and 7 bases from J, the junction contained 8 bases not matched to a gene. CDR1 and CDR2 (germline): ENHRY, SYGVKD. CDR3 length equals 15 residues. The CDR3 loop is CAISGQDRGQDEAFF. CDR3 coding DNA: TGTGCCATCAGTGGGCAGGACAGGGGGCAAGATGAAGCTTTCTTT.

This clone showed up just once. The V call is TRBV5-1, the J call TRBJ1-2; 10 nucleotides align to TRBD1. The germline CDR1 and CDR2 sequences are SGHRS and YFSETQ. The CDR3 has 15 residues. Trimming cost V 4 bases and J 6 bases; bases outside gene matches: 9. The CDR3 bases are TGCGCCAGCAGCCCCGGACAGGGGGGAAGTGATGGCTACACCTTC. The encoded protein is CASSPGQGGSDGYTF.

The chain combines TRBV28 with TRBJ1-2; 7 bases fit TRBD1. The ends lost 2 bases at V and 7 bases at J; junction bases unmatched: 10. This CDR3 comprises 15 residues. CDR1 is MDHEN and CDR2 is SYDVKM in the germline V gene. The CDR3 spells CASSLPRPGGVGYTF. The CDR3, as DNA: TGTGCCAGCAGTTTACCCAGGCCAGGGGGTGTTGGCTACACCTTC.

The chain employs TRBV10-3 and TRBJ1-2; D not certain. This CDR3 region has 11 residues. Germline CDR1 reads ENHRY; CDR2 reads SYGVKD. V gave up 4 bases and J gave up 7 bases, with 7 bases separating them. CDR3 amino acids: CAISVEGGYTF. Here the CDR3 DNA reads TGTGCCATCAGTGTAGAGGGTGGCTACACCTTC.

J is TRBJ1-1 and V is TRBV7-8; D gene unclear. CDR3 size: 13 residues. V was pared by 3 bases and J by 5 bases, with 10 bases between. Looked up from germline, CDR1 is SGHVS and CDR2 is FQNEAQ. Written as DNA, the CDR3 is TGTGCCAGCAGCTTTAGGGAGATTACTGAAGCTTTCTTT. Its protein is CASSFREITEAFF.

The chain couples TRBV7-2 to TRBJ2-7; D gene unclear. The germline V and J ends were trimmed by 0 bases and 0 bases, with 6 bases remaining between them. CDR1 SGHTA and CDR2 FQGNSA come from the germline V gene. CDR3 length: 14 residues. The CDR3: CASSLAHSSYEQYF. CDR3 DNA: TGTGCCAGCAGCTTAGCTCATAGCTCCTACGAGCAGTACTTC. Filled out from reference TRBV7-2 and TRBJ2-7, the complete variable domain reads GAGVSQSPSNKVTEKGKDVELRCDPISGHTALYWYRQSLGQGLEFLIYFQGNSAPDKSGLPSDRFSAERTGGSVSTLTIQRTQQEDSAVYLCASSLAHSSYEQYFGPGTRLTVT.

The J gene is TRBJ1-6, the V gene TRBV19; D gene uncertain. The CDR3 extends over 13 amino acids. Trimming removed 2 bases from V and 7 bases from J, with 6 bases in between. The germline gives CDR1 LNHDA, CDR2 SQIVND (reference sequence). The CDR3 spells CASSIMENSPLHF. CDR3 coding DNA: TGTGCCAGTAGTATAATGGAGAATTCACCCCTCCACTTT.

The V and J genes are TRBV19 and TRBJ1-2, with a possible D match to TRBD1 (5 bases). The CDR3 covers 13 residues. Trimming took off 3 bases at V and 8 bases at J, with 13 bases between the two ends. CDR1 is LNHDA, CDR2 SQIVND, per germline (reference sequence). CDR3 sequence reads: CASSMSARGGYTF. CDR3 DNA: TGTGCCAGTAGTATGTCTGCAAGGGGCGGCTACACCTTC.

The chain links TRBV27 to TRBJ1-4, with 9 bases fitting TRBD1. Germline CDR1 is MNHEY and CDR2 is SMNVEV (reference sequence). V was clipped by 5 bases and J by 6 bases; unmatched bases: 7. This CDR3 contains 15 residues. The CDR3 sequence: CASSPGTGHYEKLFF. DNA for the CDR3: TGTGCCAGCAGTCCCGGGACAGGGCACTATGAAAAACTGTTTTTT.

The J gene is TRBJ1-2, the V gene TRBV6-5; possibly TRBD1 for D (5 bases). CDR1 and CDR2 (germline): MNHEY, SVGAGI. This CDR3 has 14 residues. V was shortened by 5 bases and J by 4 bases, with 14 bases between the two germline ends. CDR3 loop: CASSPLQGSYGYTF. CDR3 DNA: TGTGCCAGCAGTCCCCTCCAGGGATCCTATGGCTACACCTTC.

V gene TRBV29-1 combines with J gene TRBJ2-3, with D possibly being TRBD2 (6 bases). Looked up from germline, CDR1 is SQVTM and CDR2 is ANQGSEA. The ends were cut back, 7 bases at V and 6 bases at J, with 17 bases in the middle. This CDR3 spans 13 amino acids. In DNA, the CDR3 is TGCAGCGCCCCCCCAGGCGGGGTGGATACGCAGTATTTT. It codes for CSAPPGGVDTQYF.

A single count supports this clone. The V and J genes are TRBV30 and TRBJ1-2, with TRBD1 matching 8 bases. The CDR3 has 13 residues. V trimming: 5 bases; J trimming: 7 bases; junction bases outside the gene matches: 9. Germline values: CDR1 GTSNPN, CDR2 SVGIG (reference sequence). DNA for the CDR3: TGTGCCTGGGATACAGGGGGATGGAGTGGCTACACCTTC. Translated: CAWDTGGWSGYTF.

This rearrangement joins TRBV19 to TRBJ1-1; 11 bases fit TRBD1. The V and J ends lost 5 bases and 7 bases, in that order; junction bases with no gene match: 6. The CDR3 consists of 14 residues. Germline V gene sequence: CDR1 LNHDA, CDR2 SQIVND (reference sequence). CDR3 sequence: CASSGRDRGIEAFF. DNA of the CDR3: TGTGCCAGTAGTGGGCGGGACAGGGGGATTGAAGCTTTCTTT.

The genes are TRBV2 and TRBJ1-6; no clear D. The CDR3 runs 14 residues. Germline CDR1 and CDR2: SNHLY and FYNNEI. Trimming pared 4 bases from V and 4 bases from J, leaving 8 bases between. Here the CDR3 DNA reads TGTGCCAGCAGTGGTACTGATTATAATTCACCCCTCCACTTT. Encoded protein: CASSGTDYNSPLHF.

This chain connects TRBV7-3 to TRBJ1-1; 9 bases line up with TRBD1. This CDR3 spans 15 amino acids. V lost 5 bases to trimming and J lost 1 base; unmatched junction nucleotides: 5. Germline V gene sequence: CDR1 SGHTA, CDR2 FQGTGA. As DNA, the CDR3 is TGTGCCAGCAGCCGAGGGGGACAGGGGAACACTGAAGCTTTCTTT. Its protein is CASSRGGQGNTEAFF.